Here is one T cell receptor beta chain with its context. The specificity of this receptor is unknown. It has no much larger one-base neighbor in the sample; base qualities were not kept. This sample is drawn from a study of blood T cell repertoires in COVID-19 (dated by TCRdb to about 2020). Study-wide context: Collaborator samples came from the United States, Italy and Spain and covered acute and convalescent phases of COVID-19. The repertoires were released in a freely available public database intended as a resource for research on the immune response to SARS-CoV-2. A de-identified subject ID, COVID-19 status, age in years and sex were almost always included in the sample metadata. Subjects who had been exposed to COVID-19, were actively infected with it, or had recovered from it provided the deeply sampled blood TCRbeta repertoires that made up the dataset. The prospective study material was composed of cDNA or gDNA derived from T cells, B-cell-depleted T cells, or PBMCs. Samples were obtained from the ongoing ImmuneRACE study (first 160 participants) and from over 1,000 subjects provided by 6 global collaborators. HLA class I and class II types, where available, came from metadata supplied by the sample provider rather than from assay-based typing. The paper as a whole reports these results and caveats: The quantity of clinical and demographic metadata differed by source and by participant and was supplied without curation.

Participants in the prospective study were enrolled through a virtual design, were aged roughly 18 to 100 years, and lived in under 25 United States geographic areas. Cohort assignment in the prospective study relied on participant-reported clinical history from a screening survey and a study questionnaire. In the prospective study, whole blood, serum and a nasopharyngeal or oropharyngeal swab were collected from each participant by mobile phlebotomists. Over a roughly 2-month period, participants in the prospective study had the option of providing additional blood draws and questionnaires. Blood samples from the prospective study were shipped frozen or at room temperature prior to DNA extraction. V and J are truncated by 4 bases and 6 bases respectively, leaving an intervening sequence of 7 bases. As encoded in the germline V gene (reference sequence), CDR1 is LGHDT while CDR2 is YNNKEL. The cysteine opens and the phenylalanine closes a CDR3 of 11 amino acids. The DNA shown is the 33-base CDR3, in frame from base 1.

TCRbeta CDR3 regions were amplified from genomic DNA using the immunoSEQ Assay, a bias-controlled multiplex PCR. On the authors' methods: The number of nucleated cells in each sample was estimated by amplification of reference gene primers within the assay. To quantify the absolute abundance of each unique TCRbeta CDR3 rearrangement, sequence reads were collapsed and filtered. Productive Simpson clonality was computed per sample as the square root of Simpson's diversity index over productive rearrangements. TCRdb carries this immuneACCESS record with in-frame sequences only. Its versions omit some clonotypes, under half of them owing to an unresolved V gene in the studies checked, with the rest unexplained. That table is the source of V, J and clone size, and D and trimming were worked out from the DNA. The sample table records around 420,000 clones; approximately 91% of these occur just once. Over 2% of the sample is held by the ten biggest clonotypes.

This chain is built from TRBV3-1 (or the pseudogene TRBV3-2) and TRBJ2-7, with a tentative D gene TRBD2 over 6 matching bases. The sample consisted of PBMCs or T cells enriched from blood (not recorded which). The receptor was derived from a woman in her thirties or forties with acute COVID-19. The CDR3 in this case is CASSRGAEQYF. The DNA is TGTGCCAGCAGCCGCGGGGCCGAGCAGTACTTC.